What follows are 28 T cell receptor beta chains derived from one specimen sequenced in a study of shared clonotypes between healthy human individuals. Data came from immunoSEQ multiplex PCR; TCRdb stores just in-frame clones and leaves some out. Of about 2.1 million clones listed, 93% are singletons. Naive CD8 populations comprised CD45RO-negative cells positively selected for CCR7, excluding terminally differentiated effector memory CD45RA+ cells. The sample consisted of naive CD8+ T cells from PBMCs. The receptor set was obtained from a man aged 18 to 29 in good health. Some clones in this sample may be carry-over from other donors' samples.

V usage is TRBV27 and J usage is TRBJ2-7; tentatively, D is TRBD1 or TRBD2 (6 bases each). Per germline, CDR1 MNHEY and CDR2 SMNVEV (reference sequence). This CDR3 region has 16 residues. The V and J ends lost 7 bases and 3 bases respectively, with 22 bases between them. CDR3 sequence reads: CASNPKGGTPHYEQYF. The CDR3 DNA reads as TGTGCCAGCAATCCGAAAGGAGGGACACCCCACTACGAGCAGTACTTC.

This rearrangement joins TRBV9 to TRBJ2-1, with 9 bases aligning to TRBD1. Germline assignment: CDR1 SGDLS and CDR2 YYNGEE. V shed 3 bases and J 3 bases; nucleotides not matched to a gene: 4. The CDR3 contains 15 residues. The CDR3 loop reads CASSARDRDYNEQFF. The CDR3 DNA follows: TGTGCCAGCAGCGCTCGGGACAGGGACTACAATGAGCAGTTCTTC.

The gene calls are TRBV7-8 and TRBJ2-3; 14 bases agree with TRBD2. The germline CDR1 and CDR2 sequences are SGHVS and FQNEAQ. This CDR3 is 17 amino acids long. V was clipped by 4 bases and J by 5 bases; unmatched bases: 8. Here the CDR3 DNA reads TGTGCCAGCAGCTCAGGACTAGCGGGAGGAGTTGGAGATACGCAGTATTTT. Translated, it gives CASSSGLAGGVGDTQYF.

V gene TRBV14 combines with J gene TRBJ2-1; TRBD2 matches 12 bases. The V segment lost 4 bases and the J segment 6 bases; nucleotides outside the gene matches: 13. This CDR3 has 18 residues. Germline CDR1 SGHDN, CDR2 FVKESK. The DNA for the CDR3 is TGTGCCAGCAGCCCCAGGACTAGCGGGACTCGACTCGGCAATGAGCAGTTCTTC. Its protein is CASSPRTSGTRLGNEQFF.

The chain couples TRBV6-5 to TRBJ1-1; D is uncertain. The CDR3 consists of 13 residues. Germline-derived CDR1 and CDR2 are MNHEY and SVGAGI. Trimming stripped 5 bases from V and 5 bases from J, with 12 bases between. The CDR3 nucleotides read TGTGCCAGCAGTCCCGGGGTAAGGACTGAAGCTTTCTTT. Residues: CASSPGVRTEAFF.

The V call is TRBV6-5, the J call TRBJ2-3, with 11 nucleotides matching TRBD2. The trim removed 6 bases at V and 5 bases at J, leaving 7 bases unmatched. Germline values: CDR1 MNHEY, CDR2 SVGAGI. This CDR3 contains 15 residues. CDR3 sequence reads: CASSALAGEGDTQYF. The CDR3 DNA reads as TGTGCCAGCAGCGCACTAGCGGGAGAGGGAGATACGCAGTATTTT.

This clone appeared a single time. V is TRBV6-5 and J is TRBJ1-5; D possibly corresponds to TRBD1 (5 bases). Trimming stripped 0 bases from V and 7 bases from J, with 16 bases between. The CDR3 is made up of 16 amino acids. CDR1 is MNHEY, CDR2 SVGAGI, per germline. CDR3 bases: TGTGCCAGCAGTTACTCCTCAGAGGGCGCAGGGCAGCCCCAGCATTTT. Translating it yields CASSYSSEGAGQPQHF.

The CDR3 sequence: CASSLDPSGAYEQYF. Written as DNA, the CDR3 is TGTGCCAGCAGCTTAGATCCTAGTGGTGCCTACGAGCAGTACTTC. This chain connects TRBV7-2 to TRBJ2-7, with D unclear. Germline V gene data show CDR1 as SGHTA and CDR2 as FQGNSA. Trimming removed 1 base from V and 2 bases from J, with 12 bases in between. This CDR3 comprises 15 residues.

The DNA of the CDR3 is TGTGCCAGCAGTCTAGGGGTGGGCACCTCCTACGAGCAGTACTTC. Its translation is CASSLGVGTSYEQYF. The rearrangement uses TRBV27 and TRBJ2-7, with a tentative D call TRBD1 (5 bases). Per the germline V gene, CDR1 is MNHEY and CDR2 is SMNVEV (reference sequence). CDR3 length: 15 residues. Trimming stripped 5 bases from V and 0 bases from J, with 14 bases between.

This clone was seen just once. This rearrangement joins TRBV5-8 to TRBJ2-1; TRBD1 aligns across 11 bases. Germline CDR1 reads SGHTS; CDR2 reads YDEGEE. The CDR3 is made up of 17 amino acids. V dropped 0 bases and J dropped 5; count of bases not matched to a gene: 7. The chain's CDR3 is CASSLEAGQGVHNEQFF. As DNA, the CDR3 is TGTGCCAGCAGCTTGGAGGCGGGACAGGGGGTACACAATGAGCAGTTCTTC.

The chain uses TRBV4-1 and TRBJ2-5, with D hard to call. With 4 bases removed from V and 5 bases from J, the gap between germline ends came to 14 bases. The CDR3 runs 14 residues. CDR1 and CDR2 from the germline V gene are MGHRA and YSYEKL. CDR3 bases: TGCGCCAGCAGCCCCCGGGCTGGGGATGAGACCCAGTACTTC. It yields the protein CASSPRAGDETQYF.

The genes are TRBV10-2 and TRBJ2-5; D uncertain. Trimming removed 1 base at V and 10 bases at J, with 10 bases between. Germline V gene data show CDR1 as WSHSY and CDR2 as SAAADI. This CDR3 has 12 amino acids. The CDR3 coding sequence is TGCGCCAGCAGTGAGTACCGGATCAGCCAGTACTTC. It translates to CASSEYRISQYF.

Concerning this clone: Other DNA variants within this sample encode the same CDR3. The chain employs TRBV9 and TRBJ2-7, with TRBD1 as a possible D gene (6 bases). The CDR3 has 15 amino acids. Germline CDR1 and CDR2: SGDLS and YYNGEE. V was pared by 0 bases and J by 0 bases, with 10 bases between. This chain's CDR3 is CASSVGAGVSYEQYF. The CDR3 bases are TGTGCCAGCAGCGTAGGGGCAGGGGTCTCCTACGAGCAGTACTTC.

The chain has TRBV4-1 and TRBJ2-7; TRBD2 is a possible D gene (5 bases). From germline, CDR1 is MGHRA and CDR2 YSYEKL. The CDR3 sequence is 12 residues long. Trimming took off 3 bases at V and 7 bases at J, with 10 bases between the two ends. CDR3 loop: CASSHPRGEQYF. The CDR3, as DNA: TGCGCCAGCAGCCACCCCCGGGGAGAGCAGTACTTC.

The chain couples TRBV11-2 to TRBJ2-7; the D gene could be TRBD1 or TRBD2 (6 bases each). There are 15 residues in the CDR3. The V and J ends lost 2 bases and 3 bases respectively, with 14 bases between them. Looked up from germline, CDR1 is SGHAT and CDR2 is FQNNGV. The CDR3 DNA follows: TGTGCCAGCAGCTTATCAGGGAAGGGGGGCTACGAGCAGTACTTC. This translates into CASSLSGKGGYEQYF.

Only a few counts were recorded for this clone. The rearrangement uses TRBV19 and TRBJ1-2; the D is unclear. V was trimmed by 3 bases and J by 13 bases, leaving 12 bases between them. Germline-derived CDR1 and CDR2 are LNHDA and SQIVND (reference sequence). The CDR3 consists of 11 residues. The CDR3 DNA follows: TGTGCCAGTAGTATGGGTCCGGGATGCACCTTC. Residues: CASSMGPGCTF.

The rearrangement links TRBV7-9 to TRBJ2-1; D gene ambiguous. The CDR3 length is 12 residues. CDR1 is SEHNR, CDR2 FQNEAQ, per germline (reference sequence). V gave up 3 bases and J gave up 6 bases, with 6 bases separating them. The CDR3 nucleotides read TGTGCCAGCAGCTTTGTACCCAATGAGCAGTTCTTC. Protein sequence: CASSFVPNEQFF.

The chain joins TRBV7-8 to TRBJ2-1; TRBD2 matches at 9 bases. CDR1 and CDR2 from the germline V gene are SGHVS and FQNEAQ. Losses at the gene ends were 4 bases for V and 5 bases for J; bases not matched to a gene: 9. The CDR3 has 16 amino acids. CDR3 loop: CASSSLAGGSDNEQFF. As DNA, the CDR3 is TGTGCCAGCAGCTCCCTCGCGGGAGGGAGCGACAATGAGCAGTTCTTC.

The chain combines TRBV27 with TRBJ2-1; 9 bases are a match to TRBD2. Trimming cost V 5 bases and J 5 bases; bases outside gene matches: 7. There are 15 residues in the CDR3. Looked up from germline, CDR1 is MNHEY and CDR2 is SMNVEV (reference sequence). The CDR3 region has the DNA TGTGCCAGCAGTATCCGCGGGGGGGGTGACAATGAGCAGTTCTTC. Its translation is CASSIRGGGDNEQFF.

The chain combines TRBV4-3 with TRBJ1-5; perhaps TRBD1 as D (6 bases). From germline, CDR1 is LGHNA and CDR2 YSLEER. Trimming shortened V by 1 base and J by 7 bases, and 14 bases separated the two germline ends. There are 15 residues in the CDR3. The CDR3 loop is CASSQVQGKGQPQHF. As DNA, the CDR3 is TGCGCCAGCAGCCAAGTCCAGGGGAAGGGACAGCCCCAGCATTTT.

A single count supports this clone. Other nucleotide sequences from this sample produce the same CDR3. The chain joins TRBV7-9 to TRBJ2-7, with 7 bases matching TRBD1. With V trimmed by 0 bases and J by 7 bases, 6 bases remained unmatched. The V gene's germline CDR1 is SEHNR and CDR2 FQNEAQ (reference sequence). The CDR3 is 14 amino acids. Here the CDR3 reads CASSLAGGPGEQYF. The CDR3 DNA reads TGTGCCAGCAGCTTAGCAGGGGGCCCGGGGGAGCAGTACTTC.

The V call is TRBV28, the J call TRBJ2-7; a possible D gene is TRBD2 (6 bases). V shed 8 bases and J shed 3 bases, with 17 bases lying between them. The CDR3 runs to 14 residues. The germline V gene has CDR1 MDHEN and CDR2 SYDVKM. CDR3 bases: TGTGCCAGCGGGCTCACGGGAGAAAGCTACGAGCAGTACTTC. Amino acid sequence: CASGLTGESYEQYF.

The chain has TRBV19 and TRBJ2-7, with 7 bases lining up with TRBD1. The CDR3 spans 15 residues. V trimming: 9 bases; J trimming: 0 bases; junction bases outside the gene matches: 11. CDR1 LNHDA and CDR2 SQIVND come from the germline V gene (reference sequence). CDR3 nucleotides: TGTGCCAGACTGACCTACAGGGGATTCTCCTACGAGCAGTACTTC. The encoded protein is CARLTYRGFSYEQYF.

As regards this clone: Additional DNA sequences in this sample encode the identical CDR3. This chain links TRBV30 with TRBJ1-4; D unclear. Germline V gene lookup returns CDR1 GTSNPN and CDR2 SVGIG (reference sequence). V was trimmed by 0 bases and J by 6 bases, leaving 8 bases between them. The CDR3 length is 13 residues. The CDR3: CAWSVAVDEKLFF. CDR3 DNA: TGTGCCTGGAGTGTAGCGGTTGATGAAAAACTGTTTTTT.

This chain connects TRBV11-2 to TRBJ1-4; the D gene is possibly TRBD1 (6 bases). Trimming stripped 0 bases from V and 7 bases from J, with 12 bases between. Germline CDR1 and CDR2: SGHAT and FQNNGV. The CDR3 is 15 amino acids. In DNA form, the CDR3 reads TGTGCCAGCAGCTTAGAAGCAGGGGCTAGTGAAAAACTGTTTTTT. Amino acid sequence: CASSLEAGASEKLFF.

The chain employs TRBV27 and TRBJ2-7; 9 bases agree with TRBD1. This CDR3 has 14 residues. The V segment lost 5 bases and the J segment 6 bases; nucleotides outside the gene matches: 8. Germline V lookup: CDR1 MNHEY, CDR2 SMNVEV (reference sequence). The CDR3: CASSPLMDRGEQYF. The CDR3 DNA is TGTGCCAGCAGTCCCCTAATGGACAGGGGCGAGCAGTACTTC.

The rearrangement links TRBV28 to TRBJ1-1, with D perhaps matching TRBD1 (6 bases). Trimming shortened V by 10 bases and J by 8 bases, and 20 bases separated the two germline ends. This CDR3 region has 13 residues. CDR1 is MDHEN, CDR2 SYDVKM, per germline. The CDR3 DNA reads TGTGCCACCGCACCGGGGCAGGGGAGGGAAGCTTTCTTT. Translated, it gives CATAPGQGREAFF.

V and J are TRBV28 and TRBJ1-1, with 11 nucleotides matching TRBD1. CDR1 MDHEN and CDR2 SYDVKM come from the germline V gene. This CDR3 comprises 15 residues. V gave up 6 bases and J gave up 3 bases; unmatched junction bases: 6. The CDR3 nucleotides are TGTGCCAGCAGCCCCTTGGGACAGGGGGACACTGAAGCTTTCTTT. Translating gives CASSPLGQGDTEAFF.